The T cell receptor (beta chain) described here comes from a study of OX40 agonist ivuxolimab in advanced cancers. At the level of the study: A diagnosis of hepatocellular carcinoma, melanoma, renal cell or head and neck cancer was present in dose-escalation patients. Three patients had partial responses: one hepatocellular carcinoma, two cutaneous melanoma.

Germline assignment: CDR1 MGHDK and CDR2 SYGVNS. CDR3 length equals 12 residues. V was shortened by 4 bases and J by 5 bases, with 5 bases between the two germline ends. This clone was recorded only once. Patients with autoimmune history or systemic immunosuppression were excluded. The repertoire was sequenced with immunoSEQ multiplex PCR; TCRdb's copy has only in-frame clones and lacks some. Among about 32,000 clones listed, around 90% were seen once. The material was CD4+ or CD8+ T cells sorted from blood, obtained in a trial of the OX40 agonist ivuxolimab. The V call is TRBV25-1, the J call TRBJ2-2; D not resolved. The source is an adult with an advanced solid tumor such as melanoma, head and neck, liver or kidney cancer. This CDR3 is CASSVRTGELFF. In DNA, the CDR3 is TGTGCCAGCAGTGTAAGGACCGGGGAGCTGTTTTTT.